Below are 32 T cell receptor beta chains sequenced from a single sample in a study of T cell responses to AZD1222 COVID-19 vaccine. Repertoires were generated with immunoSEQ multiplex PCR, while TCRdb's copy carries only in-frame clones and drops some. The table shows roughly 150,000 clones, with approximately 92% occurring only once. This material consisted of peripheral blood, taken on day 0 of AZD1222 vaccination. All receptors come from an adult in good health.

The genes are TRBV30 and TRBJ1-2; D is unclear. Trimming pared 1 base from V and 6 bases from J, leaving 18 bases between. CDR3 length: 15 residues. The V gene's germline CDR1 is GTSNPN and CDR2 SVGIG (reference sequence). The CDR3 protein is CAWSAASRPHNGYTF. CDR3 nucleotides: TGTGCCTGGAGTGCGGCATCCCGCCCTCATAATGGCTACACCTTC.

The chain has TRBV10-2 and TRBJ2-1; D gene unclear. This CDR3 is 11 amino acids long. The germline V gene encodes CDR1 WSHSY and CDR2 SAAADI. The V end lost 7 bases, the J end lost 3 bases, and 4 bases lay between the germline ends. Written as DNA, the CDR3 is TGCGCCAGCATAGACTACAATGAGCAGTTCTTC. Amino acid sequence: CASIDYNEQFF.

The chain carries TRBV7-9 and TRBJ2-1; D is ambiguous. This CDR3 has 13 residues. Germline loops: CDR1 SEHNR, CDR2 FQNEAQ (reference sequence). The ends were cut back, 1 base at V and 14 bases at J, with 15 bases in the middle. The CDR3 is CASSLVLGPGEFF. Here the CDR3 DNA reads TGTGCCAGCAGCTTAGTCCTGGGTCCTGGGGAGTTCTTC.

The genes are TRBV4-1 and TRBJ2-5, with no clear D. V was trimmed by 1 base and J by 7 bases, leaving 13 bases between them. Germline CDR1 and CDR2: MGHRA and YSYEKL. The CDR3 runs 14 residues. CDR3: CASSQAEPDRTQYF. The CDR3 coding sequence is TGCGCCAGCAGCCAAGCTGAGCCGGATCGGACCCAGTACTTC.

This clone was observed a single time. The chain joins TRBV6-5 to TRBJ1-2, with D unclear. Per the germline V gene, CDR1 is MNHEY and CDR2 is SVGAGI. This CDR3 contains 12 residues. The V end was cut by 2 bases, the J end by 2 bases, with 3 bases between. CDR3 protein: CASSYGNYGYTF. CDR3 sequence (DNA): TGTGCCAGCAGTTACGGGAACTATGGCTACACCTTC.

There are a few counts of this clone. The chain has TRBV18 and TRBJ1-1; D is unresolved. This CDR3 has 14 residues. The V gene's germline CDR1 is KGHSH and CDR2 LQKENI. V lost 0 bases, J lost 4 bases, and 9 bases lay in between. CDR3 in DNA: TGTGCCAGCTCACCACCGAACACGGGCACTGAAGCTTTCTTT. This translates into CASSPPNTGTEAFF.

The V gene is TRBV5-6, the J gene TRBJ2-4; D gene unclear. V was pared by 1 base and J by 4 bases, with 9 bases between. The germline gives CDR1 SGHDT, CDR2 YYEEEE. CDR3 length equals 14 residues. For the CDR3, the DNA is TGTGCCAGCAGCTTGAGGCGCCAGAAAAACATTCAGTACTTC. Protein sequence: CASSLRRQKNIQYF.

This chain uses TRBV19 with TRBJ1-6, with D tentatively TRBD1 (5 bases). Between the trimmed V and J ends, which lost 6 bases and 13 bases, there was a span of 13 bases. The CDR3 spans 12 residues. Germline CDR1 is LNHDA and CDR2 is SQIVND (reference sequence). Here the CDR3 reads CASRTRDDPLHF. The CDR3, as DNA: TGTGCCAGTAGAACAAGGGACGATCCCCTCCACTTT.

The chain links TRBV28 to TRBJ1-2; 8 bases map to TRBD1. The germline CDR1 and CDR2 sequences are MDHEN and SYDVKM. The CDR3 is 13 residues long. With V trimmed by 3 bases and J by 4 bases, 1 base remained unmatched. The CDR3 protein is CASSFTGGYGYTF. In DNA, the CDR3 is TGTGCCAGCAGTTTTACAGGGGGCTATGGCTACACCTTC.

The chain recombines TRBV5-1 with TRBJ1-1; the D gene is possibly TRBD1 (6 bases). CDR1 and CDR2 from the germline V gene are SGHRS and YFSETQ. This CDR3 is 15 amino acids long. V was clipped by 6 bases and J by 4 bases, with 19 bases between them. The CDR3: CASKKVGGTGTEAFF. For the CDR3, the DNA is TGCGCCAGCAAAAAAGTAGGGGGGACGGGCACTGAAGCTTTCTTT.

In nucleotides, the CDR3 is TGTGCCAGCAGCTTAGTCGGGAACGATAATTCACCCCTCCACTTT. It codes for CASSLVGNDNSPLHF. This chain uses TRBV7-9 with TRBJ1-6; D is unresolved. The CDR3 runs 15 residues. V was clipped by 1 base and J by 5 bases, with 9 bases between them. The germline gives CDR1 SEHNR, CDR2 FQNEAQ (reference sequence).

This chain connects TRBV11-1 to TRBJ1-1, with 11 bases identical to TRBD1. CDR3 length: 13 residues. The germline V gene encodes CDR1 SGHAT and CDR2 FQDESV (reference sequence). Germline trimming cut 5 bases from V and 11 bases from J; bases unmatched to any gene: 7. The CDR3 region is CASSVDRGRRAFF. The CDR3 DNA reads as TGTGCCAGCAGCGTGGACAGGGGGCGTCGGGCTTTCTTT.

This clone was seen just once. V and J are TRBV4-1 and TRBJ1-5, with D perhaps matching TRBD1 (6 bases). There are 15 residues in the CDR3. V lost 1 base to trimming and J lost 6 bases, with 13 bases between them. Germline CDR1 reads MGHRA; CDR2 reads YSYEKL. CDR3 in DNA: TGCGCCAGCAGCCAAGTGAGCAGGGGAAGTCAGCCCCAGCATTTT. Protein product: CASSQVSRGSQPQHF.

J is TRBJ2-5 and V is TRBV9; 10 nucleotides match TRBD2. Losses at the gene ends were 5 bases for V and 4 bases for J; bases not matched to a gene: 8. Germline CDR1 is SGDLS and CDR2 is YYNGEE. This CDR3 is built from 15 residues. CDR3 sequence reads: CASSESGRAGETQYF. The CDR3 DNA is TGTGCCAGCAGTGAAAGCGGGAGGGCCGGAGAGACCCAGTACTTC.

This clone was seen a few times. The rearrangement links TRBV6-5 to TRBJ2-3; D gene uncertain. CDR3 length equals 13 residues. Trimming pared 4 bases from V and 1 base from J, leaving 6 bases between. CDR1 is MNHEY and CDR2 is SVGAGI in the germline V gene. The CDR3 coding sequence is TGTGCCAGCAGTTTTAGGGGCACAGATACGCAGTATTTT. Residues: CASSFRGTDTQYF.

The rearrangement joins TRBV6-2 or TRBV6-3 to TRBJ1-5; TRBD1 aligns across 9 bases. CDR1 MNHEY and CDR2 SVGEGT come from the germline V gene. The CDR3 loop spans 17 amino acids. Losses at the gene ends were 2 bases for V and 0 bases for J; bases not matched to a gene: 5. In DNA, the CDR3 is TGTGCCAGCAGTTACGAGGGGACAGGGCATAGCAATCAGCCCCAGCATTTT. Protein product: CASSYEGTGHSNQPQHF.

The V and J genes are TRBV1 and TRBJ2-5; the tabulated D call, TRBD1, remains unverified against the DNA. TRBV1 is a pseudogene. The CDR3 sequence is 15 residues long. CDR3 amino acids: CTSSQPTGGEETQYF. Written as DNA, the CDR3 is TGCACCAGCAGCCAGCCGACAGGGGGCGAAGAGACCCAGTACTTC.

The rearrangement joins TRBV5-1 to TRBJ2-3, with 9 nucleotides matching TRBD2. V shed 8 bases and J 2 bases; nucleotides not matched to a gene: 6. The germline CDR1 and CDR2 sequences are SGHRS and YFSETQ. The CDR3 runs to 14 residues. For the CDR3, the DNA is TGCGCCAGTTTAGCGGGGGCCAACACAGATACGCAGTATTTT. It yields the protein CASLAGANTDTQYF.

CDR3 amino acids: CASARANTEAFF. DNA for the CDR3: TGTGCCAGCGCCCGGGCGAACACTGAAGCTTTCTTT. The V and J genes are TRBV19 and TRBJ1-1, with D hard to call. The CDR3 has 12 residues. The V and J ends lost 9 bases and 1 base respectively, with 9 bases between them. Germline CDR1 LNHDA, CDR2 SQIVND (reference sequence).

The V gene is TRBV11-2, the J gene TRBJ2-1; D gene ambiguous. Germline assignment: CDR1 SGHAT and CDR2 FQNNGV. Trimming shortened V by 3 bases and J by 1 base, and 10 bases separated the two germline ends. CDR3 length equals 15 residues. The CDR3 nucleotides read TGTGCCAGCAGCTTCCGACGAAGTTCCTACAATGAGCAGTTCTTC. Protein sequence: CASSFRRSSYNEQFF.

The chain recombines TRBV24-1 with TRBJ2-1; the D is unclear. Per germline, CDR1 KGHDR and CDR2 SFDVKD. Trimming took off 5 bases at V and 7 bases at J, with 11 bases between the two ends. This CDR3 spans 13 amino acids. The CDR3 here is CATSGPPWNEQFF. CDR3 bases: TGTGCCACCAGTGGGCCCCCGTGGAATGAGCAGTTCTTC.

This clone was observed once. V and J are TRBV4-3 and TRBJ2-3; TRBD1 or TRBD2 may be the D gene (5 bases each). The V gene lost 2 bases and the J gene lost 0 bases, with 15 bases spanning the gap. CDR1 is LGHNA, CDR2 YSLEER, per germline. The CDR3 runs to 17 residues. The chain's CDR3 is CASSQLVPGASTDTQYF. The CDR3 nucleotides read TGCGCCAGCAGCCAACTCGTCCCCGGGGCTAGCACAGATACGCAGTATTTT.

The V and J genes are TRBV29-1 and TRBJ2-5; weak D call: TRBD2 (7 bases). V lost 5 bases, J lost 5 bases, and 15 bases lay in between. The CDR3 totals 13 residues. Germline lookup yields CDR1 SQVTM and CDR2 ANQGSEA. As DNA, the CDR3 is TGCAGCGTTCTAGGGGGGGCTGGTGAGACCCAGTACTTC. Translating gives CSVLGGAGETQYF.

The chain carries TRBV5-1 and TRBJ2-2; D remains unclear. The CDR3 is 18 residues long. CDR1 and CDR2 (germline): SGHRS, YFSETQ. V dropped 2 bases and J dropped 1 base, with 18 bases sitting between them. DNA for the CDR3: TGCGCCAGCAGCTTCTCCGGTGGAAGTCACGGGAACACCGGGGAGCTGTTTTTT. Translation gives CASSFSGGSHGNTGELFF. Filled out from reference TRBV5-1 and TRBJ2-2, the complete variable domain reads KAGVTQTPRYLIKTRGQQVTLSCSPISGHRSVSWYQQTPGQGLQFLFEYFSETQRNKGNFPGRFSGRQFSNSRSEMNVSTLELGDSALYLCASSFSGGSHGNTGELFFGEGSRLTVL.

The genes are TRBV6-5 and TRBJ2-5; TRBD1 matches at 9 bases. The CDR3 is made up of 14 amino acids. The V segment lost 6 bases and the J segment 10 bases; nucleotides outside the gene matches: 12. Germline-derived CDR1 and CDR2 are MNHEY and SVGAGI. CDR3 DNA sequence: TGTGCCAGCAGGTCGACCGGGACAGGGAGAGACCAGTACTTC. Its translation: CASRSTGTGRDQYF.

V and J are TRBV9 and TRBJ1-6; D is ambiguous. Germline loops: CDR1 SGDLS, CDR2 YYNGEE. The CDR3 consists of 15 residues. Trimming pared 3 bases from V and 6 bases from J, leaving 13 bases between. The CDR3 loop reads CASSAHSNGNSPLHF. Here the CDR3 DNA reads TGTGCCAGCAGCGCCCACTCTAATGGTAATTCACCCCTCCACTTT.

This chain links TRBV7-8 with TRBJ1-6; possibly TRBD1 for D (6 bases). V gave up 2 bases and J gave up 0 bases, with 11 bases separating them. Germline-derived CDR1 and CDR2 are SGHVS and FQNEAQ. There are 17 residues in the CDR3. CDR3 loop: CASSLLDRGSYNSPLHF. In DNA form, the CDR3 reads TGTGCCAGCAGCTTATTGGACAGAGGCTCCTATAATTCACCCCTCCACTTT.

The chain employs TRBV10-3 and TRBJ2-7; possible D gene TRBD1, 5 bases. The ends were cut back, 4 bases at V and 6 bases at J, with 16 bases in the middle. The CDR3 length is 14 residues. Germline lookup yields CDR1 ENHRY and CDR2 SYGVKD. The CDR3 protein is CAISGGRSLGEQYF. The CDR3 DNA is TGTGCCATCAGTGGGGGCAGGTCCCTAGGCGAGCAGTACTTC.

About this clone itself: At one boundary the junction diverges from the germline segment, which might be a read error. The chain recombines TRBV19 with TRBJ2-1; D is possibly TRBD1 (5 bases). There are 13 residues in the CDR3. Germline V gene sequence: CDR1 LNHDA, CDR2 SQIVND (reference sequence). CDR3 bases: TGTGCCAGTAGTTTTCAGGGCTACGATGAGCAGTTCTTC. This sequence encodes CASSFQGYDEQFF.

The genes are TRBV19 and TRBJ1-4; D is ambiguous. CDR3 length equals 12 residues. The V end lost 8 bases, the J end lost 7 bases, and 11 bases lay between the germline ends. CDR1 is LNHDA and CDR2 is SQIVND in the germline V gene (reference sequence). As DNA, the CDR3 is TGTGCCAGTGGGCAGTGGTTTGAAAAACTGTTTTTT. This gives the protein CASGQWFEKLFF.

The chain uses TRBV7-8 and TRBJ1-5, with 7 bases that match TRBD1. Germline V gene lookup returns CDR1 SGHVS and CDR2 FQNEAQ. The CDR3 is 17 amino acids. The V and J ends lost 3 bases and 0 bases, in that order; junction bases with no gene match: 8. CDR3: CASSFTTGPYSNQPQHF. In nucleotides, the CDR3 is TGTGCCAGCAGCTTCACGACAGGGCCCTATAGCAATCAGCCCCAGCATTTT. The full variable domain, rest sourced from reference TRBV7-8 and TRBJ1-5, is GAGVSQSPRYKVAKRGQDVALRCDPISGHVSLFWYQQALGQGPEFLTYFQNEAQLDKSGLPSDRFFAERPEGSVSTLKIQRTQQEDSAVYLCASSFTTGPYSNQPQHFGDGTRLSIL.

This chain uses TRBV5-8 with TRBJ1-2; D is unresolved. With 6 bases removed from V and 8 bases from J, the gap between germline ends came to 17 bases. In germline, CDR1 is SGHTS, CDR2 YDEGEE. This CDR3 is 13 amino acids long. The CDR3 loop is CASITWGVPGYTF. CDR3 DNA: TGTGCCAGCATCACTTGGGGAGTCCCCGGCTACACCTTC. The variable domain in full, with the rest retrieved from reference TRBV5-8 and TRBJ1-2, is EAGVTQSPTHLIKTRGQQATLRCSPISGHTSVYWYQQALGLGLQFLLWYDEGEERNRGNFPPRFSGRQFPNYSSELNVNALELEDSALYLCASITWGVPGYTFGSGTRLTVV.